The clone carrying this TCR beta chain was detected many times. Its antigen is undetermined. For TCRbeta, the library was prepared with unique molecular identifiers. TCRdb reprocessed the PCR reads via MiXCR and lists one record per CDR3 protein. The sample yields 130,000 to 150,000 distinct CDR3 sequences, 8.5% to 10% seen once. Germline V gives CDR1 SGHRS, CDR2 YFSETQ. The CDR3 spans 17 residues. The ends were cut back, 6 bases at V and 2 bases at J, with 20 bases in the middle. This sample was taken from a study of T-cell reconstitution after alpha-beta-depleted transplantation in children. Whole-study findings and limits: Newly produced T cells mostly accounted for T-cell counts and diversity one year post-transplant.

The material sequenced was PBMCs, mostly from graft donor cells, taken 180 days after TCRalphabeta/CD19-depleted stem cell transplant. The TCR originated in a female patient younger than 10 who had a stem cell transplant for congenital amegakaryocytic thrombocytopenia, so the T cells may come from the graft donor. V usage is TRBV5-1 and J usage is TRBJ2-2, with D perhaps TRBD1 or TRBD2 (6 bases each). The CDR3 DNA sequence: TGCGCCAGCACGGACGTCCCAGGGGCGGGAAACACCGGGGAGCTGTTTTTT. Translating it yields CASTDVPGAGNTGELFF.